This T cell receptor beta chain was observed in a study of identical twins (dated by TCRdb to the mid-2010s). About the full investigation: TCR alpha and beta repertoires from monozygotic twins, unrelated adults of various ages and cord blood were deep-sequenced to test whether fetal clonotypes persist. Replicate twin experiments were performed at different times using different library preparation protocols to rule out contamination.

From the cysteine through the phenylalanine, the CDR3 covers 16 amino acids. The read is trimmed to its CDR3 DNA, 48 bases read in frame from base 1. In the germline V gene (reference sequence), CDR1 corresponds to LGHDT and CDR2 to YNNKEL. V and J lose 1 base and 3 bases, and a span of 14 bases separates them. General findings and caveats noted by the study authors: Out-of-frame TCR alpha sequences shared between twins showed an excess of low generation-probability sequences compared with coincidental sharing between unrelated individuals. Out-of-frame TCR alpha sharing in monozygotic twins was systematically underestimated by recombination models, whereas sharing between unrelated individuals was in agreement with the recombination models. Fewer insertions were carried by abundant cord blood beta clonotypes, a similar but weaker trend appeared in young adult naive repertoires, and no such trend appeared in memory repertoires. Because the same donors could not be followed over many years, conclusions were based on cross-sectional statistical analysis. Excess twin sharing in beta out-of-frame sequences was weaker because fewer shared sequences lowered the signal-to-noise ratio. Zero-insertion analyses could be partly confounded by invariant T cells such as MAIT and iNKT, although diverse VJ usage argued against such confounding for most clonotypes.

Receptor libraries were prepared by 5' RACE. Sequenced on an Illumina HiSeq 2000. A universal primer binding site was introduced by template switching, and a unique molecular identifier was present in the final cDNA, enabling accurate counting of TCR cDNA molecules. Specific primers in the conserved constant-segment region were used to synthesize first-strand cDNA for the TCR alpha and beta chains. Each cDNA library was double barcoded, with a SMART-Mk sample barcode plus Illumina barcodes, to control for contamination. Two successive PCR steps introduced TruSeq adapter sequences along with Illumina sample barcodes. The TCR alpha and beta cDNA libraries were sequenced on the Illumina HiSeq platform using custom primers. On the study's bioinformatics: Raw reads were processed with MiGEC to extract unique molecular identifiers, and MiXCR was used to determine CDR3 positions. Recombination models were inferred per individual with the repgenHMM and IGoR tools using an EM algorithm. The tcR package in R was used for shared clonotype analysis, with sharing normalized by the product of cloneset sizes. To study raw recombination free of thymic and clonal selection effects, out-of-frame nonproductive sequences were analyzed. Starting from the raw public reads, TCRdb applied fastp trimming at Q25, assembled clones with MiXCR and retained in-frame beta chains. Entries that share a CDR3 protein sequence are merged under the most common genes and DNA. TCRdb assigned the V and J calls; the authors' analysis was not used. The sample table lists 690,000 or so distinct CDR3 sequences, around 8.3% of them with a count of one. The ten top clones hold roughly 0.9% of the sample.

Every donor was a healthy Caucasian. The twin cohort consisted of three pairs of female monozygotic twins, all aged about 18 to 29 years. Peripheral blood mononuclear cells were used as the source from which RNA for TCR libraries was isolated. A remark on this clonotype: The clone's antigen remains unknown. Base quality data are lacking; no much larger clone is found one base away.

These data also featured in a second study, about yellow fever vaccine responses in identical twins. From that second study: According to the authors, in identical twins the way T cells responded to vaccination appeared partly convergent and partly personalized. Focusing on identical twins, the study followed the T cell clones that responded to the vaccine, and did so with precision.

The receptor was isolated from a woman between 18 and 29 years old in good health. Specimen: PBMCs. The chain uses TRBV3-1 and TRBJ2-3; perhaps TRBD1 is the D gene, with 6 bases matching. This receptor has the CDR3 CASSQVLGGRTDTQYF. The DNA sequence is TGTGCCAGCAGCCAAGTCCTAGGGGGAAGAACAGATACGCAGTATTTT.